Sequencing of this T cell receptor (beta chain) was carried out in a study of blood T cell repertoires in COVID-19. This clone was detected once. Enrolled through a virtual design, the participants were between roughly 18 and 100 years of age and came from about two dozen US areas. Looked up from germline, CDR1 is MNHEY and CDR2 is SMNVEV (reference sequence). The V and J ends lost 6 bases and 3 bases, in that order; junction bases with no gene match: 7. This CDR3 contains 15 residues. Assay: immunoSEQ multiplex PCR; the TCRdb copy retains only in-frame clones and omits some. The data hold about 360,000 clones, with around 87% observed a single time.

This chain joins TRBV27 and TRBJ1-5; 8 nucleotides align to TRBD1. The sequence came from a man between 25 and 39 years old who had recovered from COVID-19. Sample: PBMCs or T cells enriched from blood (not recorded which). CDR3 loop: CASSPGGLNNQPQHF. CDR3 nucleotides: TGTGCCAGCAGCCCAGGGGGCTTGAACAATCAGCCCCAGCATTTT.